The clone carrying this T cell receptor beta chain has a handful of counts. Per germline, CDR1 SGHVS and CDR2 FQNEAQ. CDR3 length: 15 residues. The V gene lost 0 bases and the J gene lost 5 bases, with 13 bases spanning the gap. These data come from a study of CD8 T cells in ankylosing spondylitis. Libraries for TCR beta were made by quantitative 5'-RACE with molecular barcodes. Using its own MiXCR run on the 5' RACE reads, TCRdb lists one record per CDR3 protein. The table lists about 120,000 distinct CDR3 sequences, about an eighth of them singletons. The genes are TRBV7-8 and TRBJ1-1; D possibly corresponds to TRBD1 (5 bases). Sample: blood, either unsorted or a sorted T cell fraction (not recorded which). This TCR came from a female donor with ankylosing spondylitis or in good health (not recorded which). The CDR3 sequence is CASSLAGRAVTEAFF. Here the CDR3 DNA reads TGTGCCAGCAGCTTAGCAGGCAGGGCCGTGACTGAAGCTTTCTTT.